Sequencing of this T cell receptor (beta chain) was carried out in a study of molecular identifiers for immune sequencing clone quantification. Study results and caveats: Should identical TCR molecules share a barcode, the sizes of highly expanded clones could be underestimated. Among over 950,000 naive cells, as was reported, spiked Jurkat TCR RNA from one cell was detectable.

TCRdb reprocessed the PCR reads via MiXCR and lists one record per CDR3 protein. The sample consists of about 510,000 distinct CDR3 sequences, approximately 25% of them appearing once. The germline gives CDR1 SGHNT, CDR2 YENEEA. V was clipped by 8 bases and J by 7 bases; unmatched bases: 7. The CDR3 runs 14 residues. This clonotype has just a few counts. Its antigen is undetermined. As CD8+CD4-CCR7+CD45RA+ cells, naive CD8 T cells were sorted. Sequencing was carried out using naive CD8+ T cells from blood, with Jurkat cell RNA spiked in. Subset given: FACS-sorted CD8+CD4-CCR7+CD45RA+ naive T cells. The chain has TRBV11-3 and TRBJ2-1; 11 nucleotides agree with TRBD2. The source of this sequence is a human donor in good health. Some libraries in this study had Jurkat cell RNA spiked in. CDR3 protein: CASSTSSGRNEQFF. DNA of the CDR3: TGTGCCAGCTCGACGTCTAGCGGGAGGAATGAGCAGTTCTTC.